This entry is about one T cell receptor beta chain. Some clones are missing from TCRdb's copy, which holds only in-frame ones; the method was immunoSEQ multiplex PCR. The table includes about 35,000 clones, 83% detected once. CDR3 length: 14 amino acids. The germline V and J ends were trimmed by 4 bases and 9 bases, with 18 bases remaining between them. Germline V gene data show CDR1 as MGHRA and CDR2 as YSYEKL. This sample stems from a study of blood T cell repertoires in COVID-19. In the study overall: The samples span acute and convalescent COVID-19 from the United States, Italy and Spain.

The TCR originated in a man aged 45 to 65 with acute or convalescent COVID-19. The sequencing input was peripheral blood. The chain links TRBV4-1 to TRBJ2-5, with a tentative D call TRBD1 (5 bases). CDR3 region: CASSPLGPGKAQYF. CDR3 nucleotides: TGCGCCAGCAGCCCCCTGGGGCCTGGGAAAGCCCAGTACTTC.